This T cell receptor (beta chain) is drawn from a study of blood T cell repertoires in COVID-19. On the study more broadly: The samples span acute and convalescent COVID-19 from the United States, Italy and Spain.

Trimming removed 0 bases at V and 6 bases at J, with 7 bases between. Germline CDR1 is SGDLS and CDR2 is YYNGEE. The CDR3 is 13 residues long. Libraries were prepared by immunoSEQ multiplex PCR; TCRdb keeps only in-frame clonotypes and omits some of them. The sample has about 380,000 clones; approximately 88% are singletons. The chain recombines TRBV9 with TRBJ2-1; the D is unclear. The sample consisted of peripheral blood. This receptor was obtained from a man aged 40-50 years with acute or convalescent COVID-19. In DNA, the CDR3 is TGTGCCAGCAGCGTAGATTACGGCAATGAGCAGTTCTTC. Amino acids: CASSVDYGNEQFF.